The entry below describes one T cell receptor (beta chain). This sample stems from a study of blood T cells in healthy people across ages. A second PCR of 7 to 11 cycles used a sample-barcoded 5' primer and a J-beta primer mix. One entry per CDR3 protein, called by TCRdb with MiXCR from the 5' RACE reads. This table has some 1.5 million distinct CDR3 sequences, about 42% appearing once. CDR1 SNHLY and CDR2 FYNNEI come from the germline V gene. V dropped 6 bases and J dropped 1 base, with 15 bases sitting between them. CDR3 length: 15 residues. This TCR came from a woman younger than 30 in good health. The chain has TRBV2 and TRBJ1-1; D gene ambiguous. Source material: blood. Here the CDR3 reads CASRISPMGNTEAFF. The DNA of the CDR3 is TGTGCCAGCAGAATAAGCCCCATGGGGAACACTGAAGCTTTCTTT.